The 9 T cell receptor beta chains below all came from one sample that was sequenced in a study of T cells in Graves' hyperthyroidism and ophthalmopathy. From RNA transcripts, TCR beta CDR3 regions were amplified. First-round RT-PCR with HTBI primers amplified the TCR CDR3 region. MiXCR, run by TCRdb on the multiplex PCR reads, gives a single entry per CDR3 protein. Of about 400,000 distinct CDR3 sequences listed, roughly 25% are singletons. Sequencing was done on a sample of blood. These receptor sequences come from a man in his fifties or sixties with Graves' hyperthyroidism.

This clonotype appeared a few times. The rearrangement links TRBV27 to TRBJ2-1; TRBD2 matches at 12 bases. This CDR3 is 19 amino acids long. Germline V gene sequence: CDR1 MNHEY, CDR2 SMNVEV (reference sequence). After removal of 3 bases from V and 6 bases from J, the junction contained 15 bases not matched to a gene. As DNA, the CDR3 is TGTGCCAGCAGTTTCCTCCCGCTAGCGGGAGGGCCCTTGAGCAATGAGCAGTTCTTC. This sequence encodes CASSFLPLAGGPLSNEQFF.

This clonotype showed up many times. The CDR3 DNA sequence: TGTGCCAGCAGCTTAGGGACAGGGAGGACCGGGGAGCTGTTTTTT. It codes for CASSLGTGRTGELFF. This chain joins TRBV7-3 and TRBJ2-2; 9 bases map to TRBD1. Trimming removed 2 bases from V and 5 bases from J; junction bases left unmatched: 3. The CDR3 is 15 amino acids. Per germline, CDR1 SGHTA and CDR2 FQGTGA.

This clonotype was observed a few times. The chain is built from TRBV11-2 and TRBJ2-7; D might be TRBD2 (5 bases). CDR1 and CDR2 from the germline V gene are SGHAT and FQNNGV. V lost 0 bases, J lost 2 bases, and 11 bases lay in between. This CDR3 is 15 amino acids long. The CDR3 spells CASSLDQDGAYEQYF. DNA of the CDR3: TGTGCCAGCAGCTTAGATCAGGACGGGGCCTACGAGCAGTACTTC. The full variable domain, rest sourced from reference TRBV11-2 and TRBJ2-7, is EAGVAQSPRYKIIEKRQSVAFWCNPISGHATLYWYQQILGQGPKLLIQFQNNGVVDDSQLPKDRFSAERLKGVDSTLKIQPAKLEDSAVYLCASSLDQDGAYEQYFGPGTRLTVT.

V is TRBV30 and J is TRBJ1-1, with TRBD1 matching over 8 bases. The trim removed 8 bases at V and 4 bases at J, leaving 3 bases unmatched. CDR1 is GTSNPN and CDR2 is SVGIG in the germline V gene (reference sequence). The CDR3 totals 11 residues. The DNA of the CDR3 is TGTGCCGGTACAGGGGGCACTGAAGCTTTCTTT. Translation: CAGTGGTEAFF.

This chain joins TRBV4-1 and TRBJ2-3; TRBD2 aligns across 14 bases. The germline CDR1 and CDR2 sequences are MGHRA and YSYEKL. CDR3 length: 15 amino acids. The V and J ends lost 3 bases and 5 bases, in that order; junction bases with no gene match: 1. CDR3 protein: CASSQGTSGRDTQYF. The CDR3 nucleotides read TGCGCCAGCAGCCAGGGGACTAGCGGGAGAGATACGCAGTATTTT.

Many counts were recorded for this clonotype. The chain recombines TRBV7-9 with TRBJ2-7; D is uncertain. The germline V and J ends were trimmed by 3 bases and 0 bases, with 9 bases remaining between them. Germline assignment: CDR1 SEHNR and CDR2 FQNEAQ (reference sequence). The CDR3 runs to 14 residues. For the CDR3, the DNA is TGTGCCAGCAGCTTCGGACCCCCCTCCTACGAGCAGTACTTC. Its protein is CASSFGPPSYEQYF.

Written as DNA, the CDR3 is TGTGCCAGCCAGTCTGTTGCGGGATACTCCTACGAGCAGTACTTC. Translation gives CASQSVAGYSYEQYF. The J gene is TRBJ2-7, the V gene TRBV11-2, with D possibly matching TRBD2 (6 bases). The CDR3 is 15 residues long. V was pared by 8 bases and J by 0 bases, with 17 bases between. Germline V gene lookup returns CDR1 SGHAT and CDR2 FQNNGV.

This clonotype was found many times. At one end the junction does not follow the germline gene, possibly because of a read error. The chain recombines TRBV6-1 with TRBJ2-1; TRBD1 or TRBD2 may be the D gene (5 bases each). The length of the CDR3 is 13 residues. The V gene's germline CDR1 is MNHNS and CDR2 SASEGT. CDR3 nucleotide sequence: TGTGCCAGCAGAGAAGGGGCAGCGGCAGAGCAGTTCTTC. Translating gives CASREGAAAEQFF.

The chain carries TRBV3-1 and TRBJ2-3, with D possibly being TRBD2 (7 bases). Trimming left V 3 bases short and J 2 bases short, with 12 bases between. The CDR3 is made up of 15 amino acids. CDR1 is LGHDT and CDR2 is YNNKEL in the germline V gene (reference sequence). Here the CDR3 reads CASSHGGPNTDTQYF. In DNA form, the CDR3 reads TGTGCCAGCAGCCACGGGGGGCCGAACACAGATACGCAGTATTTT.